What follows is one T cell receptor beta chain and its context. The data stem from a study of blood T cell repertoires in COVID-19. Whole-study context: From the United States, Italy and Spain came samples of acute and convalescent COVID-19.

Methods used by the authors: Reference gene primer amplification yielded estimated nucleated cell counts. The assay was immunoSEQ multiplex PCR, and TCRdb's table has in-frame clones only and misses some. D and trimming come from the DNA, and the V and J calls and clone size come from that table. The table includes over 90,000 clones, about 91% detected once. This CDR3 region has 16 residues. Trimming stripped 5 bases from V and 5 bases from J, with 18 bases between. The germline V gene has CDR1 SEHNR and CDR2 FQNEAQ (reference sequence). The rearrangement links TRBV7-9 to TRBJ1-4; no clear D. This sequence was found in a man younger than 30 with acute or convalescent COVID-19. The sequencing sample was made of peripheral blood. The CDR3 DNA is TGTGCCAGCAGCGACCTCAAATACGCGGTAAATGAAAAACTGTTTTTT. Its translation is CASSDLKYAVNEKLFF.